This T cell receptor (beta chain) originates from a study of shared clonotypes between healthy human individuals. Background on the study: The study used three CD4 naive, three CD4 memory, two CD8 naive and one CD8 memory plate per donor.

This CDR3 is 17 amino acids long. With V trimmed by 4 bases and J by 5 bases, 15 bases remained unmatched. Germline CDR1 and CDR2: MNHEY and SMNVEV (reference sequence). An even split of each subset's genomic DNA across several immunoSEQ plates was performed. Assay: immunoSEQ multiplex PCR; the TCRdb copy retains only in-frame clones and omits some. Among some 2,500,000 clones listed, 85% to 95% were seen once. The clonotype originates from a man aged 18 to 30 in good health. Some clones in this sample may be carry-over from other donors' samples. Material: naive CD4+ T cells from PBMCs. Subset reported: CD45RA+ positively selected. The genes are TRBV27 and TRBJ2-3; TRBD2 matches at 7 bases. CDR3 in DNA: TGTGCCAGCAGTTCGCGGATGCGCGGGGAGGGCCAAGATACGCAGTATTTT. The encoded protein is CASSSRMRGEGQDTQYF.